This T cell receptor beta chain is from a study of blood T cell repertoires in COVID-19 (dated by TCRdb to 2018 to 2021). In terms of the full investigation: The collaborator samples originated in the United States, Italy and Spain and spanned the acute and convalescent phases of COVID-19. The prospective study material was composed of cDNA or gDNA derived from T cells, B-cell-depleted T cells, or PBMCs. Subjects who had been exposed to COVID-19, were actively infected with it, or had recovered from it provided the deeply sampled blood TCRbeta repertoires that made up the dataset. The repertoires were released in a freely available public database intended as a resource for research on the immune response to SARS-CoV-2. Samples were obtained from the ongoing ImmuneRACE study (first 160 participants) and from about 1,300 subjects provided by 6 global collaborators. Nearly every sample came with metadata listing a de-identified subject ID, COVID-19 status, age in years and sex. Where available, HLA class I and class II types were obtained from metadata supplied by the sample provider rather than from assay-based typing.

Paper-wide results and their limitations: The amount of clinical and demographic metadata varied by source and participant and was provided uncurated.

Collaborating institutions collected whole blood in K2EDTA tubes following their own protocols. For TCRbeta analysis, collaborators shipped samples as frozen whole blood, isolated PBMCs, or DNA extracted from either of those sample types. TCRbeta CDR3 regions were amplified from genomic DNA using the immunoSEQ Assay, a bias-controlled multiplex PCR. Per the authors' processing: The number of nucleated cells in each sample was estimated from the amplification of reference gene primers within the assay. To quantify the absolute abundance of each unique TCRbeta CDR3 rearrangement, sequence reads were collapsed and filtered. For each sample, productive Simpson clonality was calculated as the square root of Simpson's diversity index over productive rearrangements. The table was pulled from immuneACCESS by TCRdb, which kept in-frame rearrangements only. Such tables lose some clones; where checked, under half of the loss comes from unresolved V genes, and the rest has no known cause. V and J calls and clone size are copied from that table; D and trimming were computed from the DNA. The sample has about 670,000 clones on record, just under 90% of them singletons. Of the sample, roughly 0.26% is held by the ten largest clones.

Points on this clone: What antigen it recognizes has not been identified. No qualities accompany the bases; no much larger clone lies one base away.

This TCR derives from a woman aged 18-35 years with acute or convalescent COVID-19. The sequenced sample was peripheral blood.

In nucleotides, the sequence is TGTGCCAGCAGCTTCCCGGGACAAAATCAGCCCCAGCATTTT. This yields the protein CASSFPGQNQPQHF. This chain joins TRBV5-4 to TRBJ1-5, with a weak D call of TRBD1 (6 bases match). The CDR3 has 14 amino acids, counting the end cysteine and phenylalanine. This entry keeps only the CDR3 DNA: 42 bases, framed from base 1. CDR1 and CDR2 were assigned from the germline V gene (reference sequence) as SGHNT and YYREEE. V lost 2 bases and J lost 4 bases; the stretch between them is 10 bases long.